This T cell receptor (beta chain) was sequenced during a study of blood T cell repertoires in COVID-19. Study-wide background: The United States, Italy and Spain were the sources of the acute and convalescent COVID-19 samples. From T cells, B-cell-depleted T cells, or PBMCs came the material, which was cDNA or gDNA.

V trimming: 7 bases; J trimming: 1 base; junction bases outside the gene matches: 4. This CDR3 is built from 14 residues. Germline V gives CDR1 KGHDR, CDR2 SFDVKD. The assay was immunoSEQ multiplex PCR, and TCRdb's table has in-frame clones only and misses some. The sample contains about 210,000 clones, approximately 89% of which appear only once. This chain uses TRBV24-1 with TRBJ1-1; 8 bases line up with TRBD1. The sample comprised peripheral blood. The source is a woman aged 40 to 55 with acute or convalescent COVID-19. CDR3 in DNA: TGTGCCACCAGAGGACAGGGAACGAACACTGAAGCTTTCTTT. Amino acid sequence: CATRGQGTNTEAFF.